One and the same sample provided the 2 T cell receptor beta chains below, sequenced in a study of radiation and T cells in renal cell carcinoma. The data were produced by immunoSEQ multiplex PCR, yet TCRdb's version contains in-frame clones alone and is incomplete. The repertoire holds 97,000 or so clones, with around 84% as singletons. Stated time point: blood 4 weeks post-SBRT, at nephrectomy. The sample's treatment: 15 Gy SBRT to primary tumor, nephrectomy 4 weeks later. Sequencing was performed on blood, taken from a patient whose treatment included radiotherapy and nephrectomy. The receptors were gathered from a man aged 60-69 years with renal cell carcinoma.

The chain has TRBV27 and TRBJ1-2; D is possibly TRBD1 (6 bases). This CDR3 spans 12 amino acids. Germline CDR1 MNHEY, CDR2 SMNVEV (reference sequence). Deletions cut 6 bases from V and 8 bases from J, with 13 bases between. This CDR3 is CASRLPGGGYTF. The CDR3 coding sequence is TGTGCCAGCAGACTTCCCGGGGGCGGCTACACCTTC.

The V gene is TRBV19, the J gene TRBJ2-2, with D perhaps matching TRBD2 (6 bases). This CDR3 contains 15 residues. V gave up 2 bases and J gave up 4 bases, with 11 bases separating them. Germline assignment: CDR1 LNHDA and CDR2 SQIVND (reference sequence). In nucleotides, the CDR3 is TGTGCCAGTAGTATACTGGAGGGGTTCACCGGGGAGCTGTTTTTT. Translating it yields CASSILEGFTGELFF.